The 15 T cell receptor beta chains given below trace back to one sample, sequenced in a study of TIL therapy for anti-PD-1-resistant metastatic lung cancer. The libraries were made with immunoSEQ v3. Using immunoSEQ multiplex PCR, the repertoire was profiled, and TCRdb retains in-frame clones only, with some absent. The sample holds tens of thousands of clones; roughly 63% are singletons and the top ten take around 15%. Time point in this sample: pre-treatment sample, taken before nivolumab and TIL therapy. Most excised metastases sampled were pleural nodules or supraclavicular lymph nodes. Specimen: tumor tissue, collected at baseline. These receptors all come from a woman between 30 and 85 years old with non-small cell lung cancer.

This clone was detected only a few times. This rearrangement joins TRBV10-2 to TRBJ2-3; D is undetermined. The CDR3 contains 15 residues. Germline assignment: CDR1 WSHSY and CDR2 SAAADI. Trimming cost V 0 bases and J 6 bases, with 13 bases left between them. CDR3 bases: TGCGCCAGCAGTGAGTCGGAGTCGGTTTGGGATACGCAGTATTTT. This codes for CASSESESVWDTQYF.

This sequence joins TRBV27 and TRBJ2-7; maybe TRBD1 (6 bases). The CDR3 has 15 amino acids. V lost 8 bases to trimming and J lost 3 bases, with 20 bases between them. Germline V CDR1 and CDR2: MNHEY, SMNVEV (reference sequence). The CDR3 spells CASRVHQGPGYEQYF. The CDR3 coding sequence is TGTGCCAGCCGGGTACATCAGGGGCCGGGCTACGAGCAGTACTTC.

This clone was picked up a small number of times. This chain links TRBV7-8 with TRBJ2-7; 10 bases match TRBD1. Germline V gives CDR1 SGHVS, CDR2 FQNEAQ. V lost 1 base, J lost 4 bases, and 7 bases stayed unmatched. CDR3 length equals 16 residues. Here the CDR3 DNA reads TGTGCCAGCAGCTTAGGATCGGGACAGGGGTTGTACGAGCAGTACTTC. Its translation is CASSLGSGQGLYEQYF.

This clone was recorded a few times. The chain couples TRBV2 to TRBJ2-2, with 7 bases aligning to TRBD2. CDR3 length: 14 residues. The V gene's germline CDR1 is SNHLY and CDR2 FYNNEI. Losses at the gene ends were 11 bases for V and 1 base for J; bases not matched to a gene: 7. Here the CDR3 DNA reads TGTGCCTCCGCGGAGCGGGAGAACACCGGGGAGCTGTTTTTT. It specifies CASAERENTGELFF.

The chain links TRBV9 to TRBJ2-3, with TRBD2 matching 7 bases. V shed 3 bases, J shed 2 bases, and the junction held 9 bases outside the gene matches. The CDR3 covers 16 residues. CDR1 is SGDLS and CDR2 is YYNGEE in the germline V gene. CDR3 sequence (DNA): TGTGCCAGCAGCGCTGTAGTGGGAGGGATCACAGATACGCAGTATTTT. This encodes CASSAVVGGITDTQYF.

A few counts support this clone. The chain combines TRBV9 with TRBJ2-7, with D perhaps matching TRBD2 (6 bases). The germline V gene has CDR1 SGDLS and CDR2 YYNGEE. This CDR3 contains 20 residues. V shed 4 bases and J shed 3 bases, with 32 bases lying between them. DNA for the CDR3: TGTGCCAGCAGCCCCGAGGGCGGCCCGAACGTATTTCGGAGGGACTACGAGCAGTACTTC. Translated: CASSPEGGPNVFRRDYEQYF.

This clone has a handful of counts. V is TRBV6-5 and J is TRBJ1-2; D is undetermined. This CDR3 region has 13 residues. Trimming stripped 7 bases from V and 4 bases from J, with 13 bases between. CDR1 and CDR2 (germline): MNHEY, SVGAGI. CDR3: CASTDGRFYGYTF. As DNA, the CDR3 is TGTGCCAGCACCGACGGTAGATTCTATGGCTACACCTTC.

V and J are TRBV29-1 and TRBJ1-1; D gene unclear. CDR3 length equals 11 residues. Trimming cost V 6 bases and J 1 base, with 6 bases left between them. Germline-derived CDR1 and CDR2 are SQVTM and ANQGSEA. CDR3 in DNA: TGCAGCGTAGCAGAGAACACTGAAGCTTTCTTT. Amino acids: CSVAENTEAFF.

The rearrangement links TRBV29-1 to TRBJ2-7; D is possibly TRBD2 (8 bases). Per germline, CDR1 SQVTM and CDR2 ANQGSEA. V lost 7 bases and J 7 bases, leaving 20 bases between the germline ends. This CDR3 comprises 13 residues. The CDR3 sequence is CSASAGARGEQYF. Written as DNA, the CDR3 is TGCAGCGCATCAGCGGGGGCCAGGGGGGAGCAGTACTTC.

The V and J genes are TRBV27 and TRBJ2-3; perhaps TRBD2 as D (5 bases). V lost 2 bases and J lost 2, with 8 bases in between. CDR3 length equals 14 residues. Germline CDR1 reads MNHEY; CDR2 reads SMNVEV (reference sequence). This CDR3 is CASSLGLFTDTQYF. The DNA for the CDR3 is TGTGCCAGCAGTTTAGGACTTTTCACAGATACGCAGTATTTT.

The V call is TRBV5-1, the J call TRBJ2-7, with TRBD2 matching over 10 bases. The germline V gene encodes CDR1 SGHRS and CDR2 YFSETQ. The CDR3 length is 15 residues. V dropped 0 bases and J dropped 5; count of bases not matched to a gene: 5. CDR3 DNA sequence: TGCGCCAGCAGCTTGGGGGCTAGCGGGAGCCACGAGCAGTACTTC. It specifies CASSLGASGSHEQYF.

The chain employs TRBV19 and TRBJ2-5; tentatively, D is TRBD2 (6 bases). CDR1 and CDR2 (germline): LNHDA, SQIVND (reference sequence). V lost 7 bases to trimming and J lost 2 bases, with 14 bases between them. This CDR3 has 14 residues. The CDR3 DNA reads TGTGCCAGTACCAGAGGGACTTCTCAAGAGACCCAGTACTTC. Amino acid sequence: CASTRGTSQETQYF.

This clone was counted only a few times. This chain uses TRBV10-3 with TRBJ2-2; TRBD1 matches 10 bases. Trimming took 2 bases from V and 3 from J; bases not matched to a gene: 3. CDR3 length: 16 residues. Germline V gives CDR1 ENHRY, CDR2 SYGVKD. The CDR3 spells CAISEPGQGDTGELFF. CDR3 bases: TGTGCCATCAGTGAGCCCGGACAGGGGGACACCGGGGAGCTGTTTTTT.

The chain links TRBV6-6 to TRBJ2-7; tentatively, D is TRBD2 (5 bases). The V and J ends lost 5 bases and 4 bases respectively, with 12 bases between them. This CDR3 has 13 amino acids. Germline CDR1 MNHNY, CDR2 SVGAGI (reference sequence). The CDR3 is CASSPSAGYEQYF. CDR3 in DNA: TGTGCCAGCAGTCCCTCGGCGGGTTACGAGCAGTACTTC.

The V gene is TRBV7-9, the J gene TRBJ2-5; 12 bases align to TRBD2. With 10 bases clipped from V and 5 bases from J, the junction kept 5 bases outside the gene matches. The CDR3 is made up of 13 amino acids. The germline CDR1 and CDR2 sequences are SEHNR and FQNEAQ (reference sequence). The CDR3 region is CATLAGGWETQYF. The CDR3 nucleotides are TGTGCCACCCTAGCGGGAGGGTGGGAGACCCAGTACTTC. Full variable domain (remainder filled in from reference TRBV7-9 and TRBJ2-5): DTGVSQNPRHKITKRGQNVTFRCDPISEHNRLYWYRQTLGQGPEFLTYFQNEAQLEKSRLLSDRFSAERPKGSFSTLEIQRTEQGDSAMYLCATLAGGWETQYFGPGTRLLVL.